The text below deals with one T cell receptor (beta chain). Its target is not known. Template switching by 5'RACE with UMIs generated the TCR beta cDNA. TCRdb derives one entry per CDR3 protein from the 5' RACE reads, leaving out DNA. The sample's table shows some 120,000 distinct CDR3 sequences. These data originate in a study of T cells expressing NK-cell markers. Turning to the study itself: Researchers got TCR beta repertoires out of sorted CD3+CD56+NKG2C+, CD3+CD56+NKG2C- and CD3+CD56-NKG2C+ T cells. General study results and limits: In four donors, dominant clonotypes made up about 28.3-65% of CD3+CD56-NKG2C+ cells.

The CDR3 runs to 15 residues. The germline V gene encodes CDR1 PRHDT and CDR2 FYEKMQ (reference sequence). The TCR was taken from a woman aged 18 to 75 in good health. The source material was blood T cells: a sorted CD56 or NKG2C T cell subset, CD4+ or CD8+ T cells, or bulk PBMC T cells (not recorded which). This sequence joins TRBV13 and TRBJ2-7; TCRdb reports TRBD1, a call that lacks DNA to check it against. The CDR3: CASSLGPQGTHEQYF.